This T cell receptor beta chain was profiled in a study of spatial heterogeneity in lung cancer. Looking at the study overall: Alpha-chain sequences were consistently detected in smaller numbers than beta-chain sequences. Within raw reads, each unique TCR and UMI combination appeared on average more than ten times.

The presence of a unique molecular identifier marked each TCR cDNA molecule. Via MiXCR, TCRdb re-called the 5' RACE reads, giving one row per CDR3 protein. This table has over 8,000 distinct CDR3 sequences, roughly 6.4% appearing once. Time point denoted: sample taken at primary tumor resection. TCRs were sequenced from unsorted whole RNA of tumor, nontumor lung or PBMC. About this clonotype: With a much larger clone just one base away, this may be a read error.

Sequences were derived from normal lung tissue next to the tumor, sampled at surgery. This TCR was recovered from a male donor with early-stage non-small cell lung cancer.

The CDR3 DNA reads TGTGCCGGCAGCCCTTCTGGGGCCAACGTCCTGACTTTC. Translated, it gives CAGSPSGANVLTF. The chain carries TRBV7-7 and TRBJ2-6; D gene uncertain. The CDR3 length is 13 residues. Germline V gene data show CDR1 as SSHAT and CDR2 as FNYEAQ (reference sequence).